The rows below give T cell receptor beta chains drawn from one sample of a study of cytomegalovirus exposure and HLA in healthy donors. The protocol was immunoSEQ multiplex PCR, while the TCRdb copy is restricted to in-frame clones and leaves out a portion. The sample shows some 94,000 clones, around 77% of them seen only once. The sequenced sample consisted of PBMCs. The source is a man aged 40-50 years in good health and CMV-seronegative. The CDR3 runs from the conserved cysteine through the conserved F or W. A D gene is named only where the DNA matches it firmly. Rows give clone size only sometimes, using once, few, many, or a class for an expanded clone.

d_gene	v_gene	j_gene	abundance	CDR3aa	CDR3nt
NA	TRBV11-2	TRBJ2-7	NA	CASSRDARGDAYEQYF	TGTGCCAGCAGCCGTGATGCCAGGGGGGATGCCTACGAGCAGTACTTC
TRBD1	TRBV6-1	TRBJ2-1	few	CASSRVDRAGNEQFF	TGTGCCAGCAGTCGTGTGGACAGGGCTGGCAATGAGCAGTTCTTC
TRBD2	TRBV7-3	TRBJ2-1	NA	CASSLRVTGGLAYNEQFF	TGTGCCAGCAGCTTAAGGGTGACGGGGGGACTAGCCTACAATGAGCAGTTCTTC
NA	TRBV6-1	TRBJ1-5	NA	CASSESGLPNQPQHF	TGTGCCAGCAGTGAATCCGGACTTCCCAATCAGCCCCAGCATTTT
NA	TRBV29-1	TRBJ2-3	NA	CSVEAGTQYF	TGCAGCGTTGAAGCAGGTACGCAGTATTTT
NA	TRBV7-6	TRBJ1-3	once	CASSLEPLSSGNTIYF	TGTGCCAGCAGCTTAGAACCGCTCAGCTCTGGAAACACCATATATTTT
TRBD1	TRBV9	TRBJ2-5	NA	CASSPHSGQGTETQYF	TGTGCCAGCAGCCCTCACAGTGGACAGGGGACAGAGACCCAGTACTTC
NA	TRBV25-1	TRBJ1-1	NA	CASRRPGQQNTEAFF	TGTGCCAGCAGACGTCCGGGACAACAGAACACTGAAGCTTTCTTT
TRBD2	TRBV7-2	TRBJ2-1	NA	CASSSGRTSAYNEQFF	TGTGCCAGCAGCTCAGGGAGGACTAGCGCGTACAATGAGCAGTTCTTC
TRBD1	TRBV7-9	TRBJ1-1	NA	CASSRQGWAFF	TGTGCCAGCAGCCGACAGGGTTGGGCTTTCTTT
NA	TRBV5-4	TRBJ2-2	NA	CASSLDRTNTGELFF	TGTGCCAGCAGCTTGGACAGGACGAACACCGGGGAGCTGTTTTTT
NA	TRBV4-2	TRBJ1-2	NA	CASSQKARDPSYGYTF	TGTGCCAGCAGCCAAAAGGCCCGGGATCCAAGCTATGGCTACACCTTC
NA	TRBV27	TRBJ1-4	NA	CASSLGGGEKLFF	TGTGCCAGCAGTTTAGGAGGTGGCGAAAAACTGTTTTTT
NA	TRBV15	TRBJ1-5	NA	CATSGRGGNQPQHF	TGTGCCACCAGCGGAAGGGGGGGAAATCAGCCCCAGCATTTT
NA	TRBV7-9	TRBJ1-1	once	CASSHNSWVAEAFF	TGTGCCAGCAGCCACAATAGCTGGGTCGCTGAAGCTTTCTTT
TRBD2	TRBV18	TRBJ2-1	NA	CASSPGGNRYNEQFF	TGTGCCAGCTCCCCCGGGGGGAACCGCTACAATGAGCAGTTCTTC
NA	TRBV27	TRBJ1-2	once	CASSGSLGRYGYTF	TGTGCCAGCAGTGGGAGTCTGGGTCGATATGGCTACACCTTC
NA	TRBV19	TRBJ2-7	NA	CASSPTPTGTSYEQYF	TGTGCCAGTAGTCCAACCCCTACAGGGACCTCCTACGAGCAGTACTTC
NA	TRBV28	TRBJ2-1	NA	CASSLWDPGNNEQFF	TGTGCCAGCAGTTTGTGGGATCCGGGGAACAATGAGCAGTTCTTC
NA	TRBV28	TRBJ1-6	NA	CASSLLGNPRNSPLHF	TGTGCCAGCAGTTTATTAGGAAACCCTAGGAATTCACCCCTCCACTTT
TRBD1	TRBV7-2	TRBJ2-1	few	CASSLVGTGLKFTNEQFF	TGTGCCAGCAGCTTAGTAGGGACAGGGTTAAAGTTTACGAATGAGCAGTTCTTC
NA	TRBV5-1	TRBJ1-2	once	CASSFTGNYGYTF	TGCGCCAGCAGCTTTACGGGGAACTATGGCTACACCTTC
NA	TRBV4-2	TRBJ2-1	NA	CASSPRSREAAYNEQFF	TGTGCCAGCAGTCCAAGATCGAGGGAGGCGGCCTACAATGAGCAGTTCTTC
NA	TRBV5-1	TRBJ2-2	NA	CASLQGNTGELFF	TGCGCCAGCCTACAGGGGAACACCGGGGAGCTGTTTTTT
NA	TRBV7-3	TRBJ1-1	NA	CASRAAGVTEAFF	TGTGCCAGCAGGGCGGCAGGGGTCACTGAAGCTTTCTTT
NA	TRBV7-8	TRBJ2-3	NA	CASSSSGDTYTDTQYF	TGTGCCAGCAGCTCCTCGGGGGATACGTACACAGATACGCAGTATTTT
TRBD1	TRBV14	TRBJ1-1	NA	CASRTGLNTEAFF	TGTGCCAGCAGGACAGGGTTGAACACTGAAGCTTTCTTT
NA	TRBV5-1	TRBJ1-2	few	CASSLGQGNGYTF	TGCGCCAGCAGCTTGGGGCAGGGAAATGGCTACACCTTC
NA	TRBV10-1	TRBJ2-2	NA	CASSGGPGAGELFF	TGCGCCAGCAGTGGGGGACCGGGAGCCGGGGAGCTGTTTTTT
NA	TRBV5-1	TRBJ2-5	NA	CASSYNREQETQYF	TGCGCCAGCAGCTACAACAGGGAACAAGAGACCCAGTACTTC
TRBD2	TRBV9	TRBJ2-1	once	CASSGLTSGGAWEQFF	TGTGCCAGCAGCGGTCTGACTAGCGGGGGGGCGTGGGAGCAGTTCTTC
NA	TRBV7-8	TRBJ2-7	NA	CASSLGGHHYEQYF	TGTGCCAGCAGCTTAGGGGGACACCACTACGAGCAGTACTTC
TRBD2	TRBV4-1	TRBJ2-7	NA	CASSQASGGTYEQYF	TGCGCCAGCAGCCAAGCAAGCGGGGGCACCTACGAGCAGTACTTC
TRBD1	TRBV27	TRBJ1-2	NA	CASSKTGQGASGYTF	TGTGCCAGCAGTAAAACTGGACAGGGGGCGTCCGGCTACACCTTC
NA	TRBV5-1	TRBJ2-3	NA	CASSLKAGEGRADTQYF	TGCGCCAGCAGCTTGAAGGCCGGGGAAGGTCGGGCAGATACGCAGTATTTT
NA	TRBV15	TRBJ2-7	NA	CATSRVGFSGEQYF	TGTGCCACCAGCAGAGTTGGCTTCTCTGGCGAGCAGTACTTC
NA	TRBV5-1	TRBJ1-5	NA	CASSLDPGSNQPQHF	TGCGCCAGCAGCTTGGATCCGGGTAGCAATCAGCCCCAGCATTTT
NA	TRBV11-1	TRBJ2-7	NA	CASSSRSAGASYEQYF	TGTGCCAGCAGCAGTCGAAGCGCGGGGGCTTCCTACGAGCAGTACTTC
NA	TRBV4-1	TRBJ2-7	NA	CASSQESQGSSYEQYF	TGCGCCAGCAGCCAAGAATCCCAGGGCAGCTCCTACGAGCAGTACTTC
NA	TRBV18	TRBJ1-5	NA	CASSEQGWDQPQHF	TGTGCCAGCTCGGAACAGGGATGGGATCAGCCCCAGCATTTT
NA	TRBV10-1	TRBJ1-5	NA	CASTQGSKGRMGQPQHF	TGCGCCAGCACCCAGGGGTCTAAGGGGCGGATGGGTCAGCCCCAGCATTTT
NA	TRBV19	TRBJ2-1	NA	CASSILAVGSSYNEQFF	TGTGCCAGTAGTATACTGGCCGTGGGGAGCTCCTACAATGAGCAGTTCTTC
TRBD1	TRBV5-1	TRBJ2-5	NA	CASRDGTGALQETQYF	TGCGCCAGCAGGGACGGGACAGGGGCCCTTCAAGAGACCCAGTACTTC
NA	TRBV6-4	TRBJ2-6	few	CASSDSLSGANVLTF	TGTGCCAGCAGTGACTCACTCTCTGGGGCCAACGTCCTGACTTTC
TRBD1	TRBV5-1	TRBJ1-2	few	CASSGDRGYYGYTF	TGCGCCAGCAGCGGGGACAGGGGATACTATGGCTACACCTTC
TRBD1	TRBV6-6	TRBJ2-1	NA	CASSWTGGNEQFF	TGTGCCAGCAGCTGGACAGGGGGCAATGAGCAGTTCTTC
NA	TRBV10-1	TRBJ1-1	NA	CASSTSTGPNTEAFF	TGCGCCAGCAGTACGTCTACAGGACCGAACACTGAAGCTTTCTTT
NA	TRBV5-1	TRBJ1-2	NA	CASSPDGGGYTF	TGCGCCAGCAGCCCGGACGGGGGTGGCTACACCTTC
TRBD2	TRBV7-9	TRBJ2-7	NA	CASSYGTSGNYEQYF	TGTGCCAGCAGCTACGGGACTAGCGGGAACTACGAGCAGTACTTC
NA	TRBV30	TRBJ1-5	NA	CAWSESDNQPQHF	TGTGCCTGGAGTGAGTCAGATAATCAGCCCCAGCATTTT
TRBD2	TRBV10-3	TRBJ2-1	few	CAIRPLAGLRNEQFF	TGTGCCATCAGACCGCTAGCGGGGTTGCGCAATGAGCAGTTCTTC
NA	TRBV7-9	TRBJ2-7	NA	CASSPRLVEQYF	TGTGCCAGCAGCCCCAGGCTCGTCGAGCAGTACTTC
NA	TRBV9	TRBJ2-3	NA	CASSVGGSSSTDTQYF	TGTGCCAGCAGCGTAGGAGGGAGCTCTAGCACAGATACGCAGTATTTT
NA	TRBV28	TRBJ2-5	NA	CASSLFGVLTETQYF	TGTGCCAGCAGTTTGTTCGGAGTACTGACAGAGACCCAGTACTTC
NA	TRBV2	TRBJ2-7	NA	CASSERQGITYEQYF	TGTGCCAGCAGTGAAAGGCAGGGGATTACCTACGAGCAGTACTTC
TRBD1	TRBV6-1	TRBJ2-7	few	CASRGDRGIFSEQYF	TGTGCCAGCAGGGGGGACAGGGGTATATTCTCCGAGCAGTACTTC
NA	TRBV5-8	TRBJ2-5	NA	CASSLGQLRRETQYF	TGTGCCAGCAGCTTGGGGCAACTCAGGAGGGAGACCCAGTACTTC
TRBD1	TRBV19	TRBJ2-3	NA	CASSTRDSHTDTQYF	TGTGCCAGTAGTACCCGGGACAGCCACACAGATACGCAGTATTTT